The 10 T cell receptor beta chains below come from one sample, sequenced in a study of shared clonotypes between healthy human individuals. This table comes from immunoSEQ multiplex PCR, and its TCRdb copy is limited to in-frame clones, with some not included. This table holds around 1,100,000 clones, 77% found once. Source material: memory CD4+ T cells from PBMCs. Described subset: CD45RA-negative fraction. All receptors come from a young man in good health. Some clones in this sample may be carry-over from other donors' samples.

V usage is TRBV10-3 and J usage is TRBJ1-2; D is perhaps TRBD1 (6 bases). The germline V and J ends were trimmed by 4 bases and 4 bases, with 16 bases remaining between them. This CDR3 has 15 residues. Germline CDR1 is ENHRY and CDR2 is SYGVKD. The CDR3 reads CAISALAGEGYGYTF. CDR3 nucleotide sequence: TGTGCCATCAGTGCGTTGGCAGGGGAAGGCTATGGCTACACCTTC.

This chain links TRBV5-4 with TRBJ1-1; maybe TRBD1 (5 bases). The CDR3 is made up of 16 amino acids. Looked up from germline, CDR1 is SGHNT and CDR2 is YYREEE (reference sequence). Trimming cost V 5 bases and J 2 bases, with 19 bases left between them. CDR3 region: CASRERWGKGNTEAFF. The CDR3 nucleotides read TGTGCCAGCAGGGAAAGATGGGGGAAAGGAAACACTGAAGCTTTCTTT.

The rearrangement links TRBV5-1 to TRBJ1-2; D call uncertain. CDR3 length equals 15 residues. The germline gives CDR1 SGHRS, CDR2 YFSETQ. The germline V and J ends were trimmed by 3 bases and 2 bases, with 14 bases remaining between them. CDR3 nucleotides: TGCGCCAGCAGCTCCGCCCCGGGAACCAACTATGGCTACACCTTC. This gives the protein CASSSAPGTNYGYTF.

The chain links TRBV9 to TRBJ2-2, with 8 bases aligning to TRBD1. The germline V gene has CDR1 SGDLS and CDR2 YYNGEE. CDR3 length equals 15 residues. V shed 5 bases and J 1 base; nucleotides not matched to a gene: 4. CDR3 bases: TGTGCCAGCAGGCTGGGGACAGGGAACACCGGGGAGCTGTTTTTT. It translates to CASRLGTGNTGELFF.

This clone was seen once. The CDR3 sequence: CASSKGQADEQFF. CDR3 sequence (DNA): TGTGCCAGCAGCAAGGGACAGGCCGATGAGCAGTTCTTC. This rearrangement joins TRBV9 to TRBJ2-1, with 8 bases fitting TRBD1. The CDR3 spans 13 residues. The V gene's germline CDR1 is SGDLS and CDR2 YYNGEE. V shed 4 bases and J 8 bases; nucleotides not matched to a gene: 5.

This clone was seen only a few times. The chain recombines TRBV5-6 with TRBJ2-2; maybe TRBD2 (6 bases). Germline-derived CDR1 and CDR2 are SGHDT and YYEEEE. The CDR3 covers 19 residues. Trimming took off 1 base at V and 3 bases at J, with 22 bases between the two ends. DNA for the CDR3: TGTGCCAGCAGCTTGCTGTTCGGACTACCACGGAGTGACACCGGGGAGCTGTTTTTT. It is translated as CASSLLFGLPRSDTGELFF.

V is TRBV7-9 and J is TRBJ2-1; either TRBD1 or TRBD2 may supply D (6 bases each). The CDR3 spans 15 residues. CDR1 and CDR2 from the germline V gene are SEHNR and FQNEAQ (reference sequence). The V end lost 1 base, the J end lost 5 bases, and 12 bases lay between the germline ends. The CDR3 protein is CASSLGAGGNNEQFF. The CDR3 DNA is TGTGCCAGCAGCTTAGGGGCCGGGGGCAACAATGAGCAGTTCTTC.

For the CDR3, the DNA is TGTGCCAGCAGCGTGATTTCTAACTATGGCTACACCTTC. It translates to CASSVISNYGYTF. The rearrangement joins TRBV9 to TRBJ1-2; unclear D gene. The CDR3 is 13 amino acids. CDR1 is SGDLS, CDR2 YYNGEE, per germline. V gave up 2 bases and J gave up 0 bases, with 5 bases separating them.

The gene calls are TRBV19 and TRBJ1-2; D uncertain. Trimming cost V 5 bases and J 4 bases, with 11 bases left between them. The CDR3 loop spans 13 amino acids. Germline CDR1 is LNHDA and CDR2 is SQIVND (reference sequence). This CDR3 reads CASSAPRPYGYTF. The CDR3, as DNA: TGTGCCAGTAGTGCCCCGCGGCCCTATGGCTACACCTTC. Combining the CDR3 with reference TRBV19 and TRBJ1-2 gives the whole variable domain DGGITQSPKYLFRKEGQNVTLSCEQNLNHDAMYWYRQDPGQGLRLIYYSQIVNDFQKGDIAEGYSVSREKKESFPLTVTSAQKNPTAFYLCASSAPRPYGYTFGSGTRLTVV.

CDR3 bases: TGTGCCAGCAAAGGGATTCAATACGAGCAGTACTTC. This translates into CASKGIQYEQYF. This chain uses TRBV11-2 with TRBJ2-7; D uncertain. The germline V gene has CDR1 SGHAT and CDR2 FQNNGV. V was cut by 7 bases and J by 4 bases, with 11 bases left in between. This CDR3 comprises 12 residues.